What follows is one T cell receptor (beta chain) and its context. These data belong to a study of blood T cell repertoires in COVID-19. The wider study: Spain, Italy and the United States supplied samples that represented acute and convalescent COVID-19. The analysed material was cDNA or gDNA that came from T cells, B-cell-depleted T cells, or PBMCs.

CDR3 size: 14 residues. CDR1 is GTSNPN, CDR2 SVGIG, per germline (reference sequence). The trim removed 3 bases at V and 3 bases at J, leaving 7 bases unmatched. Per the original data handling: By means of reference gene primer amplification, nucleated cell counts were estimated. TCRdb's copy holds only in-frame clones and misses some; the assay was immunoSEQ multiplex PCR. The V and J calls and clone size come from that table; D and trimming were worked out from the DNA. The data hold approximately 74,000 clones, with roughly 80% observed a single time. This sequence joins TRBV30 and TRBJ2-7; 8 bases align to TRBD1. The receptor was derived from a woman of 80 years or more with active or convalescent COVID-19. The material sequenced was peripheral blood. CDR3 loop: CAWSSWTGNYEQYF. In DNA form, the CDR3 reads TGTGCCTGGAGCTCCTGGACAGGGAACTACGAGCAGTACTTC.